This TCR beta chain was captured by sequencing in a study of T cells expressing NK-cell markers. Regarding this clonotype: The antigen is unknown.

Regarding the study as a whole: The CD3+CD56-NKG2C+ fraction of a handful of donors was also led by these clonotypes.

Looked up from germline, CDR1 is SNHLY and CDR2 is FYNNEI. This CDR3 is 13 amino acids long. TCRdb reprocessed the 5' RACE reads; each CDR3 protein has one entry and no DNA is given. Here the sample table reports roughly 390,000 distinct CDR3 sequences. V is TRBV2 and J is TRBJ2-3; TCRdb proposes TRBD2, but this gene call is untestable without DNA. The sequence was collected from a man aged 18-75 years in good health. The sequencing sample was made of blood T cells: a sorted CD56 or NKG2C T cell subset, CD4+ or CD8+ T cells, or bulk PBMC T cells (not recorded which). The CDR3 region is CASSTGTSGRQYF.